This T cell receptor beta chain was captured in a study of shared clonotypes between healthy human individuals (TCRdb year 2020). Looking at the study overall: The cohort included three men and two women between 18 and 49 years of age. To estimate repertoire size and how much clonotype sharing occurs between individuals, the study deeply sequenced the blood TCR repertoires of about five healthy adults. To increase sequencing depth and limit assay-specific biases, different laboratories used diverse techniques to prepare libraries and sequence TCR repertoires. Each donor's leukapheresis produced roughly between roughly 0.85 and 10 billion PBMCs. General study outcomes and caveats: Sampling was restricted to blood, and TCR repertoires in tissue are likely to differ from TCR repertoires in blood. Because the study included only a small number of donors, the genetic and exposure-history diversity represented was limited. Pairwise subsampling indicated that sequencing depth was expected to affect the degree of clonotype sharing among donors.

Its CDR3 holds 13 amino acids, cysteine through phenylalanine. The CDR3 DNA has 39 bases and is translated from base 1. Cut back by 5 bases and 0 bases, the V and J ends lie 5 bases apart. CDR1 is given as SQVTM and CDR2 as ANQGSEA, both from the germline V gene. On this clone itself: The antigen it recognizes is unknown. Per-base qualities were not stored, and no clone one base away is much larger.

Using the deep immunoSEQ assay, multiplex PCR amplified TCR CDR3 regions from genomic DNA. Genomic DNA extracted from each cell subset was distributed evenly over all wells of several immunoSEQ 96-well plates, and each plate served as one replicate. Each replicate PCR for unsorted PBMC received about 300 ng genomic DNA, equal to about 30,000 T cell genomes. Unsorted PBMC genomic DNA was sequenced across ten immunoSEQ deep assay plates. Purified libraries were quantified with a Qubit 3.0 fluorometer, sized on a Bioanalyzer 2100, and re-quantified with the KAPA Library Quantification kit. A separate single-read 150-cycle Illumina NextSeq 550 flow cell was used to sequence each immunoSEQ 96-well plate. Concerning the study's data processing: Because only junctional sequences without quality scores were contained in the immunoSEQ output, filtering matching that applied to full-length reads could not be performed. To assign V/J genes and CDR3, sequences were annotated against IMGT germline references using PyIR, a Python wrapper for IgBLAST v1.9. Reads with weak V/J assignments (E-value above 1e-6), missing CDR3, stop codons, out-of-frame junctions, or ambiguous translated residues were removed. V3J clonotypes were defined as sequences sharing the same inferred V gene, J gene, and CDR3 amino acid sequence. Percentage overlap between repertoires was calculated by dividing the number of shared unique clonotypes by the size of the smaller repertoire. Richness of each repertoire was evaluated using RTK rarefaction, the Chao1 estimator, and Recon v2.1 estimates of unobserved clonotypes. TCRdb holds this immuneACCESS table with in-frame rearrangements only. Some clones are missing; in checked studies, unresolved V genes explain under half, and the rest has no known cause. Clonal size and the V and J genes are those of that table, whereas D and trimming came from the DNA. The sample table records 450,000 or so clones; about 74% of these occur just once. The ten biggest clones cover 12% of the sample.

Healthy HIV-negative adults with no recently reported acute infections or vaccinations were included as donors. Every donor was a Caucasian adult living in Nashville, Tennessee, USA. For unsorted samples, 90 million or so PBMCs were counted and genomic DNA was extracted with the QIAamp DNA Blood Mini kit. After blood collection by leukapheresis, PBMCs were isolated using Ficoll-Histopaque density gradient centrifugation and then cryopreserved in the vapor phase of liquid nitrogen. Rearrangement joined TRBV29-1 to TRBJ2-6; the D gene assignment is ambiguous. This clonotype was sampled from a woman aged 35 to 49 in good health. Some clones in this sample may be carry-over from other donors' samples. The sample taken for sequencing was PBMCs. The encoded CDR3 is CSVYHSGANVLTF. The nucleotide sequence reads TGCAGCGTTTATCACTCTGGGGCCAACGTCCTGACTTTC.